These T cell receptor beta chains were read from a single sample in a study of blood T cell repertoires in COVID-19. Profiled with immunoSEQ multiplex PCR; TCRdb holds only in-frame clones, not every one. The sample has tens of thousands of clones; 88% are singletons. The source material was peripheral blood. Receptors were obtained from a human donor in a cohort sampled during active COVID-19. Both conserved end residues are part of each CDR3.

J: TRBJ1-2
V: TRBV7-2
CDR3: CASSPIQGKSYGYTF

J: TRBJ1-5
V: TRBV7-9
CDR3: CASSLAVPGQPQHF

J: TRBJ2-3
V: TRBV6-1
CDR3: CASSEASNTDTQYF

J: TRBJ1-6
V: TRBV5-1
CDR3: CASSAGTGGTGSPLHF

J: TRBJ1-1
V: TRBV11-3
CDR3: CASSLQGGNTEAFF

J: TRBJ1-1
V: TRBV6-2/TRBV6-3
CDR3: CASSSPGQENTEAFF

J: TRBJ1-1
V: TRBV19
CDR3: CASSRVAVAATEAFF

J: TRBJ1-2
V: TRBV10-2
CDR3: CASAKDSYGYTF

J: TRBJ1-6
V: TRBV10-3
CDR3: CAISDAGTGDNSPLHF

J: TRBJ2-7
V: TRBV7-9
CDR3: CASSLSGGAYEQYF

J: TRBJ1-4
V: TRBV2
CDR3: CASRGTGGSREKLFF

J: TRBJ1-1
V: TRBV2
CDR3: CASSDLYRGLDTEAFF

J: TRBJ2-1
V: TRBV5-1
CDR3: CASSFNLAGGKNEQFF

J: TRBJ2-3
V: TRBV27
CDR3: CASRRRDRALDTQYF

J: TRBJ2-5
V: TRBV11-2
CDR3: CASSLALSSETQYF

J: TRBJ1-5
V: TRBV6-2/TRBV6-3
CDR3: CASSWAGNNQPQHF

J: TRBJ2-3
V: TRBV28
CDR3: CASSFLDTQYF

J: TRBJ2-3
V: TRBV3-1/TRBV3-2
CDR3: CASSLSSGGLRTDTQYF

J: TRBJ2-1
V: TRBV30
CDR3: CAWSGGLRGRTYNEQFF

J: TRBJ2-5
V: TRBV7-9
CDR3: CASSFGSQETQYF

J: TRBJ2-5
V: TRBV4-1
CDR3: CASSQIRVMAQYF

J: TRBJ1-3
V: TRBV9
CDR3: CASSVAEVSGNTIYF

J: TRBJ2-5
V: TRBV6-6
CDR3: CASSYGASQETQYF

J: TRBJ2-7
V: TRBV7-8
CDR3: CASSLAVSGRSEYEQYF

J: TRBJ2-1
V: TRBV20-1
CDR3: CSASFDVRAGNEQFF

J: TRBJ1-1
V: TRBV5-1
CDR3: CASSLGPMGTGNTEAFF

J: TRBJ1-6
V: TRBV10-3
CDR3: CAISESENSNSPLHF

J: TRBJ2-5
V: TRBV10-3
CDR3: CAISSGLAGVGETQYF

J: TRBJ2-7
V: TRBV5-1
CDR3: CASSPSGNYEQYF

J: TRBJ2-3
V: TRBV19
CDR3: CASSIRLVSTDTQYF

J: TRBJ2-1
V: TRBV5-1
CDR3: CASSLAREQFF

J: TRBJ2-3
V: TRBV27
CDR3: CASTLNPGISTDTQYF

J: TRBJ2-7
V: TRBV3-1/TRBV3-2
CDR3: CASSPPKGEQYF

J: TRBJ2-2
V: TRBV27
CDR3: CASSLLAGSAGELFF

J: TRBJ2-3
V: TRBV5-1
CDR3: CASNLAGHTSTDTQYF

J: TRBJ2-4
V: TRBV14
CDR3: CASSQTQQTSAKNIQYF

J: TRBJ1-2
V: TRBV27
CDR3: CASRPGTGRRMNYGYTF

J: TRBJ1-1
V: TRBV5-4
CDR3: CASRGQGSNTEAFF

J: TRBJ2-6
V: TRBV9
CDR3: CASSVTQNVLTF

J: TRBJ2-7
V: TRBV6-2/TRBV6-3
CDR3: CASSSGTSGYEQYF

J: TRBJ2-1
V: TRBV7-9
CDR3: CASSLVPQNEQFF

J: TRBJ2-5
V: TRBV9
CDR3: CASSRGGEETQYF

J: TRBJ2-1
V: TRBV4-1
CDR3: CASSQGLNNEQFF

J: TRBJ2-2
V: TRBV6-5
CDR3: CASSYPPQTGELFF

J: TRBJ1-6
V: TRBV6-2/TRBV6-3
CDR3: CASSYWTDSPLHF

J: TRBJ2-1
V: TRBV5-1
CDR3: CASIAGLGVEEQFF